This T cell receptor beta chain is drawn from a study of CD8 T cell repertoires and HIV-1 epitope variants. About the research overall: Separate from the cultures, 1M uncultured T cells served as baseline.

Comment on this clone: The antigen is undetermined.

TCRdb's table, derived via immunoSEQ multiplex PCR, lists solely in-frame clones and lacks some. The data hold 6,000 or so clones, with roughly 60% observed a single time. This TCR was recovered from a male donor with HIV. The sequencing input was cultured CD8+ T cells derived from PBMCs.

The CDR3 nucleotides are TGTGCGGGGGGCACTGGGGCCAACGTCCTGACTTTC. This gives the protein CAGGTGANVLTF. The chain uses TRBV28 and TRBJ2-6; D possibly uses TRBD1 or TRBD2 (6 bases each). The germline CDR1 and CDR2 sequences are MDHEN and SYDVKM. There are 12 residues in the CDR3.